The clone carrying this T cell receptor (beta chain) was seen only a few times. No antigen is known for it. Via MiXCR, TCRdb re-called the RACE reads, giving one row per CDR3 protein. The data show about 360,000 distinct CDR3 sequences, approximately 6.9% seen once. This sample was taken from a study of human T cells and chemical hapten exposure. As for the study in general: The study enrolled mostly female patients with alopecia areata, totalis or universalis. Whole-study results and caveats: Significantly greater numbers of large CDR3 similarity clusters came from expanded TCRs than from controls. PT1 expanded TCR counts correlated positively with patch test score.

Regarding time point: patch test 1, 2 weeks after DPC sensitization. As to treatment: therapeutic diphenylcyclopropenone sensitization with weekly scalp DPC. Donation of samples came from alopecia patients who were 18 to 70 years old and suitable for DPC. The CDR3 covers 14 residues. The ends were cut back, 0 bases at V and 6 bases at J, with 11 bases in the middle. The TCR sequence derives from a woman younger than 35 with alopecia areata. Some clones in this sample may be carry-over from other donors' samples. The genes are TRBV12-3 or TRBV12-4 and TRBJ1-2, with TRBD1 as a possible D gene (6 bases). Specimen: whole blood, collected in connection with sensitization to the hapten diphenylcyclopropenone (DPC). The CDR3: CASSLAQGMDGYTF. The CDR3 nucleotides read TGTGCCAGCAGTTTAGCGCAGGGGATGGATGGCTACACCTTC.